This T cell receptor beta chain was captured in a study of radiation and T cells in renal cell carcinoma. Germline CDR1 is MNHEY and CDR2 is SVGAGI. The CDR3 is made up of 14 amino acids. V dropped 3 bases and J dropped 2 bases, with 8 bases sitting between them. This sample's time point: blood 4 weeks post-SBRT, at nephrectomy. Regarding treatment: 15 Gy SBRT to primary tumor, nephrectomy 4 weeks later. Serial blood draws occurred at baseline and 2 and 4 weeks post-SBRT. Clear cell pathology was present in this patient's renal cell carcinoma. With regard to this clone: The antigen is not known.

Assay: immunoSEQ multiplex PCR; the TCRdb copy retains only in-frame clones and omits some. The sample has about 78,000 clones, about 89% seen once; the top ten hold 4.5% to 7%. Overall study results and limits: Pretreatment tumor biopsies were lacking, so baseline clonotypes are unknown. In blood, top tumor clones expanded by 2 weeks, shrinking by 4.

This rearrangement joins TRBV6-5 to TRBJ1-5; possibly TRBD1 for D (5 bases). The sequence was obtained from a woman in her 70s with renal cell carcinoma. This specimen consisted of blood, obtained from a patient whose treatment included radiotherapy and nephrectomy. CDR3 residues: CASSYRGGNQPQHF. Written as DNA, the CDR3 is TGTGCCAGCAGTTATCGGGGGGGCAATCAGCCCCAGCATTTT.